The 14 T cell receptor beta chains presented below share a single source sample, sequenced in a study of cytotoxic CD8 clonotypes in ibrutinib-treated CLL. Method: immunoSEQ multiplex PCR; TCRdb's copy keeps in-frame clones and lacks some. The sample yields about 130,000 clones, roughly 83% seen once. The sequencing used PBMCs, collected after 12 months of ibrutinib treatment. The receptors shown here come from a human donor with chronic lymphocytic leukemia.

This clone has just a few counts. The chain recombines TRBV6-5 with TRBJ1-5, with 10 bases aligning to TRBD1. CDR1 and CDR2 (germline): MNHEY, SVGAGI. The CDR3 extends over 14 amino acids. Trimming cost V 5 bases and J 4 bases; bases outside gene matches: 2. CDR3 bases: TGTGCCAGCAGTGGACAGGGGGAGAATCAGCCCCAGCATTTT. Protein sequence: CASSGQGENQPQHF.

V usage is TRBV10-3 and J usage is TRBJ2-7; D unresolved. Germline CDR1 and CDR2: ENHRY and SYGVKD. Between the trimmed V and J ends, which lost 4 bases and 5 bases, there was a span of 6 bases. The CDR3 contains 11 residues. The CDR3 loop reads CAISVGNEQYF. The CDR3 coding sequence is TGTGCCATCAGTGTGGGGAACGAGCAGTACTTC.

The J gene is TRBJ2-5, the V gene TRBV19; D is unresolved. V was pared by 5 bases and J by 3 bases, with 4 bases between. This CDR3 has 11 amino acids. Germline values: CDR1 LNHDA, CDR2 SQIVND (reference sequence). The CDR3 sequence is CASSLEETQYF. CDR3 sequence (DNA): TGTGCCAGTAGTCTTGAAGAGACCCAGTACTTC.

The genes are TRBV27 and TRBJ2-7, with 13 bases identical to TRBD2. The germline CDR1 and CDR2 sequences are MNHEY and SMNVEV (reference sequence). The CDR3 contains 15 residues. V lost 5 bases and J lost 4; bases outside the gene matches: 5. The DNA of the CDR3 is TGTGCCAGCAGTCCAAGACTAGCGGGAGGTTACGAGCAGTACTTC. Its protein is CASSPRLAGGYEQYF.

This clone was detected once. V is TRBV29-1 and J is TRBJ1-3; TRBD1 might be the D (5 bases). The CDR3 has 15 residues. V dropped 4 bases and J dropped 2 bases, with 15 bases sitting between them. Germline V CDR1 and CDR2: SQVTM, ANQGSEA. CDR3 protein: CSVVGRGSTGNTIYF. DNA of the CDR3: TGCAGCGTTGTTGGGCGGGGCAGTACTGGAAACACCATATATTTT.

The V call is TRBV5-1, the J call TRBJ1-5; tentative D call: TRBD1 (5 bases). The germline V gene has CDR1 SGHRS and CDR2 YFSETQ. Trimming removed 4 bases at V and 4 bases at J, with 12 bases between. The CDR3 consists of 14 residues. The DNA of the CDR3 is TGCGCCAGCAGCGGGGGAGAGACGAATCAGCCCCAGCATTTT. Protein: CASSGGETNQPQHF.

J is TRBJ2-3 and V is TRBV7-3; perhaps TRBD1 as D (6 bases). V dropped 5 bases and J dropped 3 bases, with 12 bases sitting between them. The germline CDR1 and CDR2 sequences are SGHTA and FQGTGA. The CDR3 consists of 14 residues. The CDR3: CASSATRGTDTQYF. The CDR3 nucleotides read TGTGCCAGCAGCGCCACTAGGGGGACAGATACGCAGTATTTT.

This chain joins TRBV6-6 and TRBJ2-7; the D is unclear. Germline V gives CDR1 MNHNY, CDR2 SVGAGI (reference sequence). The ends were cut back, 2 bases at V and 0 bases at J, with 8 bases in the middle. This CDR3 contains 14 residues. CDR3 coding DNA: TGTGCCAGCAGTTACCCCGACACCTCCTACGAGCAGTACTTC. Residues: CASSYPDTSYEQYF.

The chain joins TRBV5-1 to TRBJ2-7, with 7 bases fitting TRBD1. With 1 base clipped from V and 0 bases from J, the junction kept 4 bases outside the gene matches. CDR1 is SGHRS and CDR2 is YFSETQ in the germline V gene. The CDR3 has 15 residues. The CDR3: CASSLTGASSYEQYF. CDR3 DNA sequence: TGCGCCAGCAGCTTGACAGGGGCGAGCTCCTACGAGCAGTACTTC.

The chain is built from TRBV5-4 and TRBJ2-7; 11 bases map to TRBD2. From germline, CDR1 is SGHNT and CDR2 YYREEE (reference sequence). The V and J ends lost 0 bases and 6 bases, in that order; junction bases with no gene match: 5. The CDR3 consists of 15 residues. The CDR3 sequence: CASSLDVAGGIEQYF. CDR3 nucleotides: TGTGCCAGCAGCTTGGATGTAGCGGGAGGGATCGAGCAGTACTTC.

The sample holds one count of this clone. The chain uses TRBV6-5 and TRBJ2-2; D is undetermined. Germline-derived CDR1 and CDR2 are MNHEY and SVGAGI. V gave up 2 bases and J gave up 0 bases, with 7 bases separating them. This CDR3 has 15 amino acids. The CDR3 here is CASSYARSNTGELFF. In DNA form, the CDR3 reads TGTGCCAGCAGTTACGCCAGATCGAACACCGGGGAGCTGTTTTTT.

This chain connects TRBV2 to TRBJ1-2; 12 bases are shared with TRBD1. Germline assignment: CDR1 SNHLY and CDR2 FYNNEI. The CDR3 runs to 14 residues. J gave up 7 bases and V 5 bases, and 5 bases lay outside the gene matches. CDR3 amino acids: CASSRDRGLTGYTF. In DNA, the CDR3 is TGTGCCAGCAGTAGGGACAGGGGGCTCACTGGCTACACCTTC.

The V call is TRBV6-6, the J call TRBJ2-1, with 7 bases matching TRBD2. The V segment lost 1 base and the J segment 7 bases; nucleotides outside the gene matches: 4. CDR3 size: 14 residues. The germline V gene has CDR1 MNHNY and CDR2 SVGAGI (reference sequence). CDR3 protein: CASSYFLAENEQFF. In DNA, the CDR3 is TGTGCCAGCAGTTACTTCCTAGCGGAGAATGAGCAGTTCTTC.

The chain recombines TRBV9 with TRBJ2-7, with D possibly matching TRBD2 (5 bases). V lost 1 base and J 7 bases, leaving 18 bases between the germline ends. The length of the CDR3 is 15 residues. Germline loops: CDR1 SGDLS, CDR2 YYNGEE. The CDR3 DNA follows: TGTGCCAGCAGCGTATCCGGGGATGGGTCTCGGGAGCAGTACTTC. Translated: CASSVSGDGSREQYF. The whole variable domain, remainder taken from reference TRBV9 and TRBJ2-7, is DSGVTQTPKHLITATGQRVTLRCSPRSGDLSVYWYQQSLDQGLQFLIQYYNGEERAKGNILERFSAQQFPDLHSELNLSSLELGDSALYFCASSVSGDGSREQYFGPGTRLTVT.